This T cell receptor beta chain was profiled in a study of identical twins. Germline-derived CDR1 and CDR2 are MNHEY and SVGEGT. V lost 1 base, J lost 1 base, and 13 bases lay in between. The CDR3 covers 16 residues. TCRdb re-derived calls from the 5' RACE reads in MiXCR, one entry per CDR3 protein. The data show 1,800,000 or so distinct CDR3 sequences, more than 30% seen once. This clonotype showed up just a few times. Its antigen is currently unknown. Study-wide points: Out-of-frame alpha sequences common to twins exhibited a surplus of low generation probability.

This rearrangement joins TRBV6-2 or TRBV6-3 to TRBJ1-1; the D is unclear. The source of this sequence is a newborn girl in good health. Sequenced input: cord blood. In DNA, the CDR3 is TGTGCCAGCAGTTACTTTGCCCTCAGGAGGAACACTGAAGCTTTCTTT. This codes for CASSYFALRRNTEAFF.